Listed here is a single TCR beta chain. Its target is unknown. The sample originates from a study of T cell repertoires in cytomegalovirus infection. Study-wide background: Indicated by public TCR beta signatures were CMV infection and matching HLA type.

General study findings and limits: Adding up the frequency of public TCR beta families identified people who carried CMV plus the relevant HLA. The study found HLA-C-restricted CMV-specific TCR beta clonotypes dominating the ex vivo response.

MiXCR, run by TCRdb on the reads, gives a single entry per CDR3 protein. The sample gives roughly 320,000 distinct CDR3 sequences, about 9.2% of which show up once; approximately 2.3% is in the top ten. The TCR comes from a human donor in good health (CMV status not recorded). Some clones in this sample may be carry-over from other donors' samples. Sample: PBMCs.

In DNA, the CDR3 is TGTGCCAGCAGCCGGGACAGAGGAAACAATGGAAACACCATATATTTT. This translates into CASSRDRGNNGNTIYF. This chain connects TRBV6-6 to TRBJ1-3; 7 bases align to TRBD1. The CDR3 has 16 amino acids. The ends lost 6 bases at V and 3 bases at J; junction bases unmatched: 11. CDR1 and CDR2 from the germline V gene are MNHNY and SVGAGI (reference sequence).